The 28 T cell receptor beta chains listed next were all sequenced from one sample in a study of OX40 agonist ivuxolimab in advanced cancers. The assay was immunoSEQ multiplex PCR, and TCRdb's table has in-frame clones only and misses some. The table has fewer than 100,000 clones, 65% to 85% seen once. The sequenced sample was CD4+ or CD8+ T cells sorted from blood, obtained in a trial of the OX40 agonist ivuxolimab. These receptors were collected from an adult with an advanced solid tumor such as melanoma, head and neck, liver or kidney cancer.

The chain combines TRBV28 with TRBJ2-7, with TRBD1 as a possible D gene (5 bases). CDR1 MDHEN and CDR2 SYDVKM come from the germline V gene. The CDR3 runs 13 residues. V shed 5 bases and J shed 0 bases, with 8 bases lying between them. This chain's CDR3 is CASSPQGSYEQYF. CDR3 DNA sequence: TGTGCCAGCAGTCCTCAGGGCTCCTACGAGCAGTACTTC. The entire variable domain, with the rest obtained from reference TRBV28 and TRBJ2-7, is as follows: DVKVTQSSRYLVKRTGEKVFLECVQDMDHENMFWYRQDPGLGLRLIYFSYDVKMKEKGDIPEGYSVSREKKERFSLILESASTNQTSMYLCASSPQGSYEQYFGPGTRLTVT.

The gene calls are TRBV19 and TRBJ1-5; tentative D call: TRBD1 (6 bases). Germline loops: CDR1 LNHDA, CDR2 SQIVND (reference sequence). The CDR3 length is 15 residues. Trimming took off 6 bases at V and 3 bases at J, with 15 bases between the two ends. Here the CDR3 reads CASSLKQGANQPQHF. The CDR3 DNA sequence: TGTGCCAGTAGCCTTAAACAGGGAGCCAATCAGCCCCAGCATTTT.

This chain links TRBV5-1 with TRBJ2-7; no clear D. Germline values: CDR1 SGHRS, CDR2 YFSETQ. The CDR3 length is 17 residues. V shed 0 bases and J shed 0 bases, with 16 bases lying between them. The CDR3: CASSLAPRTQSSYEQYF. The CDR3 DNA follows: TGCGCCAGCAGCTTGGCCCCCCGGACCCAAAGCTCCTACGAGCAGTACTTC.

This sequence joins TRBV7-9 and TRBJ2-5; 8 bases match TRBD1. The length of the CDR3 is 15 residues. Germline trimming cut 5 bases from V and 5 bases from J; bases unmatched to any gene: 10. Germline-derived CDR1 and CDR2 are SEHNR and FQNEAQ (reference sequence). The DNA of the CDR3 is TGTGCCAGCAGCGTCCAGGGGGCGTATGGGGAGACCCAGTACTTC. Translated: CASSVQGAYGETQYF. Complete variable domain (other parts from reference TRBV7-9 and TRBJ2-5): DTGVSQNPRHKITKRGQNVTFRCDPISEHNRLYWYRQTLGQGPEFLTYFQNEAQLEKSRLLSDRFSAERPKGSFSTLEIQRTEQGDSAMYLCASSVQGAYGETQYFGPGTRLLVL.

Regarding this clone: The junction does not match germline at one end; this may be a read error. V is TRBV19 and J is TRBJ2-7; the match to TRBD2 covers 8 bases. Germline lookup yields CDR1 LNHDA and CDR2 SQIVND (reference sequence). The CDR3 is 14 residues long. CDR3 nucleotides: TGTGCCAGTACTATAGCGGGGAACTCCTACGAGCAGTACTTC. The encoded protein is CASTIAGNSYEQYF.

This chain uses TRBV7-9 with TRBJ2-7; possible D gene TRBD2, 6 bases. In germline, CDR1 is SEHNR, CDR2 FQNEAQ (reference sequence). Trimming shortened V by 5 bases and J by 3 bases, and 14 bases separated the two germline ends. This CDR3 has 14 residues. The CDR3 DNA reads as TGTGCCAGCAGCGGTAGCGGAAGGGACTACGAGCAGTACTTC. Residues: CASSGSGRDYEQYF. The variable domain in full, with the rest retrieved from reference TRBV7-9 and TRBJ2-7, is DTGVSQNPRHKITKRGQNVTFRCDPISEHNRLYWYRQTLGQGPEFLTYFQNEAQLEKSRLLSDRFSAERPKGSFSTLEIQRTEQGDSAMYLCASSGSGRDYEQYFGPGTRLTVT.

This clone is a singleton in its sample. The CDR3 spells CASSGQSNEKLFF. The CDR3 DNA is TGTGCCAGCTCCGGTCAGAGTAATGAAAAACTGTTTTTT. The chain carries TRBV18 and TRBJ1-4; D unresolved. The V end was cut by 6 bases, the J end by 4 bases, with 9 bases between. The CDR3 consists of 13 residues. Germline-derived CDR1 and CDR2 are KGHSH and LQKENI.

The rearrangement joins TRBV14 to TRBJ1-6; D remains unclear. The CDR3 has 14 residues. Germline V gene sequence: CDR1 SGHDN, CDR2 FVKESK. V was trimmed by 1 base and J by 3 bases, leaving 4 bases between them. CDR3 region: CASSQGRYNSPLHF. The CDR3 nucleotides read TGTGCCAGCAGCCAAGGTCGCTATAATTCACCCCTCCACTTT.

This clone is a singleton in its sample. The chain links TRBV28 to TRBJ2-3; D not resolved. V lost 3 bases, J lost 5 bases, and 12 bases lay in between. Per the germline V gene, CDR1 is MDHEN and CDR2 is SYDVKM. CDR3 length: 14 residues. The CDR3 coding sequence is TGTGCCAGCAGTTTGGATCGGATCCAAGATACGCAGTATTTT. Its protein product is CASSLDRIQDTQYF.

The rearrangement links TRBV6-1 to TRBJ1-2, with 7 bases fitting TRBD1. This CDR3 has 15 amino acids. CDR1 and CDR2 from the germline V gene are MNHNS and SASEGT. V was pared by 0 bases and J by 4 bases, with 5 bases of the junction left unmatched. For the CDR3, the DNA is TGTGCCAGCAGTGAAGCGAACAGGGGTATCTATGGCTACACCTTC. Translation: CASSEANRGIYGYTF.

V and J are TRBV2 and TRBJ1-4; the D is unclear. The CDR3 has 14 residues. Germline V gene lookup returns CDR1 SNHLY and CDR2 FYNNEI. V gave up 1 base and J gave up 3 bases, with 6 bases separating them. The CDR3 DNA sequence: TGTGCCAGCAGTGAAGTCGTTCCTAATGAAAAACTGTTTTTT. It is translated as CASSEVVPNEKLFF.

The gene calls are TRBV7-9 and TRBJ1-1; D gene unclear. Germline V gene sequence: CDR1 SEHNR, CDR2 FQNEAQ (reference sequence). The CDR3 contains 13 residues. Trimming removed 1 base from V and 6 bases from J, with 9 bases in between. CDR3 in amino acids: CASSLEFLSEAFF. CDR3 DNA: TGTGCCAGCAGCTTAGAATTTTTGTCTGAAGCTTTCTTT.

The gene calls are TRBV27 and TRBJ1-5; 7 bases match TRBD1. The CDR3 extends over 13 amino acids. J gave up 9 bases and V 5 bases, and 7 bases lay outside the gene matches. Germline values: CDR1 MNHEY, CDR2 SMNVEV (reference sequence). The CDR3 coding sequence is TGTGCCAGCAGTCATACAGGGGTGGCGCCCCAGCATTTT. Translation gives CASSHTGVAPQHF.

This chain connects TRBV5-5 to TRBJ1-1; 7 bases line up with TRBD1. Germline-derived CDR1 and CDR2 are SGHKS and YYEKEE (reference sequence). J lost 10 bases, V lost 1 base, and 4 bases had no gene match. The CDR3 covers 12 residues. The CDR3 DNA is TGTGCCAGCAGCTTGCGACAGGGCGCAGCTTTCTTT. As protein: CASSLRQGAAFF.

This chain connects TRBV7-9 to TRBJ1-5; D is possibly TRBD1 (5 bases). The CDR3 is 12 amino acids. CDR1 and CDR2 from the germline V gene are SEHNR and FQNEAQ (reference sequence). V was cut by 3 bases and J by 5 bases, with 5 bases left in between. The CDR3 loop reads CASSLTDQPQHF. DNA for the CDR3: TGTGCCAGCAGCTTGACAGATCAGCCCCAGCATTTT.

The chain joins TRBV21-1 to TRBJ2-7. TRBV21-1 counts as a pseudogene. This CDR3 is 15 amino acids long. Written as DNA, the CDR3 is TGTGCCAGCAGCAAATCCCGGGACGGATCCTACGAGCAGTACTTC. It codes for CASSKSRDGSYEQYF.

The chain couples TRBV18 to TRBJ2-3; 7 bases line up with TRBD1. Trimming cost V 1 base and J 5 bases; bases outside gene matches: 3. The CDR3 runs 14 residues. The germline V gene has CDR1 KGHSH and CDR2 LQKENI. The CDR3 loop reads CASSPRQGEDTQYF. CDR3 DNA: TGTGCCAGCTCACCACGCCAGGGGGAAGATACGCAGTATTTT.

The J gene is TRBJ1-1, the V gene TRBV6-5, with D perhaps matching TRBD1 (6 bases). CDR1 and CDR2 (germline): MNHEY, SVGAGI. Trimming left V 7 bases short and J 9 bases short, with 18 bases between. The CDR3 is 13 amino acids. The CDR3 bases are TGTGCCAGCAACCCGCCAACAGGGACGCAAGCTTTCTTT. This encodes CASNPPTGTQAFF.

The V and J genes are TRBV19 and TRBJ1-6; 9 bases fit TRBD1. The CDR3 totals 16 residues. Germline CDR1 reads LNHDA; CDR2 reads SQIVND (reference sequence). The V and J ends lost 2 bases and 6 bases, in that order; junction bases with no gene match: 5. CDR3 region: CASSIRTGGSNSPLHF. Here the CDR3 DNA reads TGTGCCAGTAGTATAAGAACAGGGGGCTCTAATTCACCCCTCCACTTT.

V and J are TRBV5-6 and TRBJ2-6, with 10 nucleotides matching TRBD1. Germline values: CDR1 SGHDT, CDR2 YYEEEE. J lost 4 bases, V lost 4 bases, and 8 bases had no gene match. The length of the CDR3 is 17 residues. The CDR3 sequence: CASSHRQGAGGANVLTF. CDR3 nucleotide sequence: TGTGCCAGCAGCCATCGACAGGGGGCGGGCGGGGCCAACGTCCTGACTTTC.

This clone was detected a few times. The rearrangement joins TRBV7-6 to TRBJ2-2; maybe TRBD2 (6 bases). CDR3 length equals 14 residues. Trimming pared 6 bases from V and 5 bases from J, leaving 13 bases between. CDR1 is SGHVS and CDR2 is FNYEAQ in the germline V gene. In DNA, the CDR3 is TGTGCCAGCAGGGATGGAGGGAGGACCGGGGAGCTGTTTTTT. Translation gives CASRDGGRTGELFF.

The CDR3 loop is CASSPPGLAFGEQFF. CDR3 nucleotides: TGTGCCAGCTCACCCCCGGGACTAGCTTTTGGGGAGCAGTTCTTC. The chain has TRBV18 and TRBJ2-1; 9 bases align to TRBD2. The CDR3 has 15 amino acids. Losses at the gene ends were 3 bases for V and 10 bases for J; bases not matched to a gene: 10. CDR1 and CDR2 (germline): KGHSH, LQKENI.

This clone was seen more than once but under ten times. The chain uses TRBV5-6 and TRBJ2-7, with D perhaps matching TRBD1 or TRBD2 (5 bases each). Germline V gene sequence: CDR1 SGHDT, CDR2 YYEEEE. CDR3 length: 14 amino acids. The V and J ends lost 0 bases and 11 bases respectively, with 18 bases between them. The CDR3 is CASSLGGEWLAKYF. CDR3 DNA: TGTGCCAGCAGCTTGGGAGGGGAGTGGCTAGCAAAGTACTTC.

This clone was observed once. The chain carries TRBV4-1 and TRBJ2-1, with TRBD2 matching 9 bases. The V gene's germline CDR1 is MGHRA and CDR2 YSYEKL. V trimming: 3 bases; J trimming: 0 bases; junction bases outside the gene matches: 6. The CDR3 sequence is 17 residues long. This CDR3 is CASSQRTSASSYNEQFF. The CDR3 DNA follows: TGCGCCAGCAGCCAGCGGACTAGCGCGAGCTCCTACAATGAGCAGTTCTTC.

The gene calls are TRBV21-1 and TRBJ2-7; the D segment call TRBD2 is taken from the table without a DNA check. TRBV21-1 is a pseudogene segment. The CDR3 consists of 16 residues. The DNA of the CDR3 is TGTGCCAGCAGCAACCCTAACTTCGGAGGGCACCCCGAGCAGTACTTC. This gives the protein CASSNPNFGGHPEQYF.

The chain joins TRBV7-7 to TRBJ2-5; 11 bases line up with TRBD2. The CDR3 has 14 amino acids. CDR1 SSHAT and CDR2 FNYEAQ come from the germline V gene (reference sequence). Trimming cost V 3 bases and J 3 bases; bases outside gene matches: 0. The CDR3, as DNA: TGTGCCAGCAGCTTTAGCGGGGGGGAAGAGACCCAGTACTTC. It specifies CASSFSGGEETQYF.

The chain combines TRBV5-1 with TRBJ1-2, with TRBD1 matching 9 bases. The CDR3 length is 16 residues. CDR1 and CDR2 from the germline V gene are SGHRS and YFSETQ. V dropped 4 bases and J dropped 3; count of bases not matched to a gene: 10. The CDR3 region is CASSVTGTGNYYGYTF. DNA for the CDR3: TGCGCCAGCAGCGTTACCGGGACAGGGAACTACTATGGCTACACCTTC.

The CDR3 region is CASSFEGDYEQYF. The CDR3 nucleotides are TGTGCCAGTAGTTTTGAGGGAGACTACGAGCAGTACTTC. The chain couples TRBV19 to TRBJ2-7, with D possibly TRBD2 on 5 matching bases. The V end lost 5 bases, the J end lost 3 bases, and 11 bases lay between the germline ends. Per the germline V gene, CDR1 is LNHDA and CDR2 is SQIVND (reference sequence). The CDR3 is 13 residues long.